This T cell receptor beta chain was sequenced in a study of neurological immune-mediated disorders. TCRdb reprocessed the 5' RACE reads via MiXCR and lists one record per CDR3 protein. Here the sample spans some 20,000 distinct CDR3 sequences, around 13% being singletons. The germline V and J ends were trimmed by 4 bases and 6 bases, with 12 bases remaining between them. There are 12 residues in the CDR3. Germline CDR1 reads DFQATT; CDR2 reads SNEGSKA (reference sequence). CD4+ or CD8+ T cells, 1 million per library, were used for sorted libraries. In this sample, this clonotype turned up many times. The source is a woman aged 60 to 75 with HTLV-1-associated myelopathy (HAM/TSP). The chain carries TRBV20-1 and TRBJ1-1; D may be TRBD1 (5 bases). The material sequenced was CD4+ T cells from blood. In DNA, the CDR3 is TGCAGTGCTAAGCCAGGGTCCCCTGAAGCTTTCTTT. As protein: CSAKPGSPEAFF.